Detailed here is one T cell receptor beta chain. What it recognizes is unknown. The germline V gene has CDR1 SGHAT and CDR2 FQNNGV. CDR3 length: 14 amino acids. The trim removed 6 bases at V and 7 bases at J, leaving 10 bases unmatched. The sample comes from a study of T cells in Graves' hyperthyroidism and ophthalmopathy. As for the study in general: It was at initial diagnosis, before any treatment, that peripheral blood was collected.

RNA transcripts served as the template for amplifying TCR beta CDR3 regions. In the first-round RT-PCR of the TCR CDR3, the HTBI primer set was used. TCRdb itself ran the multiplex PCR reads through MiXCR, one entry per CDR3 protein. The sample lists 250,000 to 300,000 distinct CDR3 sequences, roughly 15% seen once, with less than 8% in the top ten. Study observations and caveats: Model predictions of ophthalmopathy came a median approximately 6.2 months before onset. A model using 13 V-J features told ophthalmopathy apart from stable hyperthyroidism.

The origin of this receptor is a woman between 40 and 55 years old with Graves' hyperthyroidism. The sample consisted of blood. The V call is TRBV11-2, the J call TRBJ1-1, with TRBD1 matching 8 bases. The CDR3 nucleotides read TGTGCCAGCAGTTTGCACAGGGGGAGCGGTGAAGCTTTCTTT. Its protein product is CASSLHRGSGEAFF.